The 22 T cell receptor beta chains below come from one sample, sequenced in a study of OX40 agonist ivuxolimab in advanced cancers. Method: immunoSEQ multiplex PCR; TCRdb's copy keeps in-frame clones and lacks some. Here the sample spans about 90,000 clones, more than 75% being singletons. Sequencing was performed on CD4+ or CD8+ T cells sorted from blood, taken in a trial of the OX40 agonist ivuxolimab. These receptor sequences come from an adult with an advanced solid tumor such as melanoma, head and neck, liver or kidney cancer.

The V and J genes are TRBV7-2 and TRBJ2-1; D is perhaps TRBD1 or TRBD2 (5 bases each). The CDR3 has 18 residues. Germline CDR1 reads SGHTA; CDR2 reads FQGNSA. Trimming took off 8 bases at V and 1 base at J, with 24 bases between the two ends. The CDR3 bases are TGTGCCAGCGGACCGACGAGGGGAATAGCGCCTTCCTACAATGAGCAGTTCTTC. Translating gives CASGPTRGIAPSYNEQFF.

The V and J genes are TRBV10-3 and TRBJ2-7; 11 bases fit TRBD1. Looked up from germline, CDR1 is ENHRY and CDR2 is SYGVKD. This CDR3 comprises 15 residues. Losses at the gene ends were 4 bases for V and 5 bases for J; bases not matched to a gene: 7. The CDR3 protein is CAISVLGQGADEQYF. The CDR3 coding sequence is TGTGCCATCAGTGTCCTTGGACAGGGGGCTGACGAGCAGTACTTC.

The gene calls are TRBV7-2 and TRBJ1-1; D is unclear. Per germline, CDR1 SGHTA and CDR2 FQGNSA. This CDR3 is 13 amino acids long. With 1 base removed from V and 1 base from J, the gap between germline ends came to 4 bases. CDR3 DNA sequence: TGTGCCAGCAGCTTAGTTCAGAACACTGAAGCTTTCTTT. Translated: CASSLVQNTEAFF.

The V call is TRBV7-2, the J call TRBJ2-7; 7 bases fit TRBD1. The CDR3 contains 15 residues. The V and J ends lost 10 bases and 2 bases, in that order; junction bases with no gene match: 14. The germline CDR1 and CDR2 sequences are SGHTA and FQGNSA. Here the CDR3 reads CATRTSQGSTYEQYF. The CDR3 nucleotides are TGTGCCACCCGCACGTCACAGGGGTCAACCTACGAGCAGTACTTC.

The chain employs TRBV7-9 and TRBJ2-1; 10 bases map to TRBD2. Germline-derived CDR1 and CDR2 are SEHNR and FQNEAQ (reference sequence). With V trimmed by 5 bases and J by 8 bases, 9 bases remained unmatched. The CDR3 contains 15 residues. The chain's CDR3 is CASSVSGRPWDEQFF. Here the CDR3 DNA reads TGTGCCAGCAGCGTTAGCGGGAGGCCCTGGGATGAGCAGTTCTTC. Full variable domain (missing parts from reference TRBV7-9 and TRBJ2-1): DTGVSQNPRHKITKRGQNVTFRCDPISEHNRLYWYRQTLGQGPEFLTYFQNEAQLEKSRLLSDRFSAERPKGSFSTLEIQRTEQGDSAMYLCASSVSGRPWDEQFFGPGTRLTVL.

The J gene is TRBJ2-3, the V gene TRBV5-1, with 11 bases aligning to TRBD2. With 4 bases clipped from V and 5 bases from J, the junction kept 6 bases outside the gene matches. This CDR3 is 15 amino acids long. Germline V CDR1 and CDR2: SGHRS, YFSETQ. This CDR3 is CASSPGTSGVDTQYF. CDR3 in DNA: TGCGCCAGCAGCCCTGGGACTAGCGGAGTAGATACGCAGTATTTT.

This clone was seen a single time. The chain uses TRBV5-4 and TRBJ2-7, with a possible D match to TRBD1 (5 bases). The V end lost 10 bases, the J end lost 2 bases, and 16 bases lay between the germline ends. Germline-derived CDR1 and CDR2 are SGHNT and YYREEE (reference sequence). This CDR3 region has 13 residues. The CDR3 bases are TGTGCCTTCGAAAAACAGGATACCTACGAGCAGTACTTC. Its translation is CAFEKQDTYEQYF.

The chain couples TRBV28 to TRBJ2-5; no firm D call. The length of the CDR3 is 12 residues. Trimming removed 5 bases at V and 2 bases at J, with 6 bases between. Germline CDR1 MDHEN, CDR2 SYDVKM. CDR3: CASSPTQETQYF. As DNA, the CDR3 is TGTGCCAGCAGTCCCACTCAAGAGACCCAGTACTTC.

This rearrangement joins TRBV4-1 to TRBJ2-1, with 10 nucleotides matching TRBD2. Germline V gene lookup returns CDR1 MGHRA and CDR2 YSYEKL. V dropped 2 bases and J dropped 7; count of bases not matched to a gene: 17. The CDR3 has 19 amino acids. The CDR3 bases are TGCGCCAGCAGCCAACCCGGGGGTCGTATAGCGGGAGGTAATAATGAGCAGTTCTTC. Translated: CASSQPGGRIAGGNNEQFF.

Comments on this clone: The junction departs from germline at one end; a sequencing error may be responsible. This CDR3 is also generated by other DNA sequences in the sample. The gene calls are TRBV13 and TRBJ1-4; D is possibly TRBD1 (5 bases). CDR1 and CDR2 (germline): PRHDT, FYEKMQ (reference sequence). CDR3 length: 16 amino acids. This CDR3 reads CASSLGHRGFNEKLFF. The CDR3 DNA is TGTGCCAGCAGTTTAGGCCACCGGGGCTTCAATGAAAAACTGTTTTTT.

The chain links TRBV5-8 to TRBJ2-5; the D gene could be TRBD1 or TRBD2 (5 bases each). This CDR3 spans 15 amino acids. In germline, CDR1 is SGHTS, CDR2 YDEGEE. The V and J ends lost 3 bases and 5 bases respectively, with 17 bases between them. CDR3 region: CASSYGTGIRETQYF. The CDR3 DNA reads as TGTGCCAGCAGCTACGGGACGGGGATTAGGGAGACCCAGTACTTC.

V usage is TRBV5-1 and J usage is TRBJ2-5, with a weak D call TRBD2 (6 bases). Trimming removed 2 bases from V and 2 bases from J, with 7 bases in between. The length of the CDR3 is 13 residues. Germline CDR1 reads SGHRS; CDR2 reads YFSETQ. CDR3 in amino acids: CASSFGGQETQYF. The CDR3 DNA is TGCGCCAGCAGCTTTGGGGGGCAAGAGACCCAGTACTTC.

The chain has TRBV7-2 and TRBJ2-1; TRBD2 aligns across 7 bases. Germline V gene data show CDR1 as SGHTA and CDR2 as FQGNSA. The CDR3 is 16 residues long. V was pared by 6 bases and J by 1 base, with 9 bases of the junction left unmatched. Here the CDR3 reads CASRPSLAVSYNEQFF. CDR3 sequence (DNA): TGTGCCAGCAGGCCCAGTCTAGCGGTTTCCTACAATGAGCAGTTCTTC.

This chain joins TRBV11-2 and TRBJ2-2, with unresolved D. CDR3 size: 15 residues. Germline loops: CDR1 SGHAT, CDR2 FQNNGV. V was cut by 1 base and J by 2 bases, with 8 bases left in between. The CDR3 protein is CASSLVAGNTGELFF. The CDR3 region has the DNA TGTGCCAGCAGCTTAGTAGCAGGCAACACCGGGGAGCTGTTTTTT.

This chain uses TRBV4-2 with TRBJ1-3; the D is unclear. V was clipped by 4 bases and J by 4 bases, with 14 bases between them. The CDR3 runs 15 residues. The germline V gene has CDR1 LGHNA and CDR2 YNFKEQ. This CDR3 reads CASSRSDVSGNTIYF. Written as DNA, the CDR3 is TGTGCCAGCAGCCGGTCGGACGTATCCGGAAACACCATATATTTT.

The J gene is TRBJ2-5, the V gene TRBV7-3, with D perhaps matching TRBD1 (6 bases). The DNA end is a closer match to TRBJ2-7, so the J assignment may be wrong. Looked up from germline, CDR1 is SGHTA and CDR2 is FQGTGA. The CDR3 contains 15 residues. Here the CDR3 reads CASSLQQGSTYEQYF. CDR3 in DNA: TGTGCCAGTTCGCTCCAACAGGGATCCACCTACGAGCAGTACTTC.

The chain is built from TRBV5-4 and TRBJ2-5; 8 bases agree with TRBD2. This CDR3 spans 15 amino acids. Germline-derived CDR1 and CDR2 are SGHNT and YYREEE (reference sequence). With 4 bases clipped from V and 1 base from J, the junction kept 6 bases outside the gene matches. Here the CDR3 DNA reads TGTGCCAGCAGCCCGTCAACTAGCGGCCAAGAGACCCAGTACTTC. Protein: CASSPSTSGQETQYF.

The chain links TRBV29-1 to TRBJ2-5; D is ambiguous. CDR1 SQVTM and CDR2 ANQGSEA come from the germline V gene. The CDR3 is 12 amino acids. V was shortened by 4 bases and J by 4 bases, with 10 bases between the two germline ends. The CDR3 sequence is CSVVPGPETQYF. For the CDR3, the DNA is TGCAGCGTTGTGCCCGGTCCAGAGACCCAGTACTTC.

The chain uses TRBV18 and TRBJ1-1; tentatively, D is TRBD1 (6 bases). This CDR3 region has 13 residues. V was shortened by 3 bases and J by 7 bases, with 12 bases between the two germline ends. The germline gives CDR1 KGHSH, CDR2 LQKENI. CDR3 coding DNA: TGTGCCAGCTCACCCGGGCCAGGGGTTGAAGCTTTCTTT. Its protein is CASSPGPGVEAFF.

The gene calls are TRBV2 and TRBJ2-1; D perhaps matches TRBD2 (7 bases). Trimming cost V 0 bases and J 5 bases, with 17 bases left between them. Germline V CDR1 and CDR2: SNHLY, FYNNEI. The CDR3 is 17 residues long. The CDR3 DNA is TGTGCCAGCAGTGAAGCGACTAGGGGGGGAGGGAACAATGAGCAGTTCTTC. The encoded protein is CASSEATRGGGNNEQFF. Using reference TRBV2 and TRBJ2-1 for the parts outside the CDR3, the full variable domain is EPEVTQTPSHQVTQMGQEVILRCVPISNHLYFYWYRQILGQKVEFLVSFYNNEISEKSEIFDDQFSVERPDGSNFTLKIRSTKLEDSAMYFCASSEATRGGGNNEQFFGPGTRLTVL.

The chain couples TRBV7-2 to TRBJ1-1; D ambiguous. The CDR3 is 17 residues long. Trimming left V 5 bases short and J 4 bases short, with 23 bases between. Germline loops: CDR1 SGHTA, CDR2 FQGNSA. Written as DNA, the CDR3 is TGTGCCAGCAGCCCTGGACGGAATAATTTTTTAGGCACTGAAGCTTTCTTT. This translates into CASSPGRNNFLGTEAFF.

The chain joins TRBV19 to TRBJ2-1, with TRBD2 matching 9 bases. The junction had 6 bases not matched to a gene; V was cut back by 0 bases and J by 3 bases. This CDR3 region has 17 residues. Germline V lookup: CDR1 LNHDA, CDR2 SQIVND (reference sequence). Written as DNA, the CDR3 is TGTGCCAGTAGTATAGATCCCAGCGGGAGGAACTACAATGAGCAGTTCTTC. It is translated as CASSIDPSGRNYNEQFF.